This T cell receptor beta chain was sequenced for a study of blood T cells in healthy people across ages. Germline V gives CDR1 MNHEY, CDR2 SVGAGI. Between the trimmed V and J ends, which lost 7 bases and 2 bases, there was a span of 12 bases. This CDR3 is built from 13 residues. With a J-beta primer mix and a sample-barcoded 5' primer, a second PCR ran 7 to 11 cycles. Template switching added a 12-random-nucleotide identifier to every cDNA molecule. A single record per CDR3 protein comes from TCRdb applying MiXCR to the 5' RACE reads. The sample carries about 1.1 million distinct CDR3 sequences, roughly two fifths recorded once.

The chain recombines TRBV6-5 with TRBJ2-7; D gene unclear. What was sequenced was blood. The sequence derives from a man aged 18-30 years in good health. The CDR3 DNA reads TGTGCCAGCAAGACACTTGACGCCTACGAGCAGTACTTC. Protein: CASKTLDAYEQYF.